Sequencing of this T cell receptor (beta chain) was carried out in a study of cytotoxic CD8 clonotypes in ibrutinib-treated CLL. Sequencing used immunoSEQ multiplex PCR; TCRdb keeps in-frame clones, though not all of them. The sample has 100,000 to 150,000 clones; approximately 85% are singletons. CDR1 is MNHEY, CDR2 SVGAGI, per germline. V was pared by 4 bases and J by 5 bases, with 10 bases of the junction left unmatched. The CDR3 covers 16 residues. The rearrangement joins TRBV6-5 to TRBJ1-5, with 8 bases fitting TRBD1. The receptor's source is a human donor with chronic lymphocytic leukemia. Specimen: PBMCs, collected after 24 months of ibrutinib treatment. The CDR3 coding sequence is TGTGCCAGCAGTTCCAACAGGGGGGAAATTGATCAGCCCCAGCATTTT. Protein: CASSSNRGEIDQPQHF.